A selection of T cell receptor beta chains follows, all from one sample in a study of shared clonotypes between healthy human individuals. Sequencing was performed with immunoSEQ multiplex PCR; in TCRdb, only in-frame clones are kept and a portion is missing. The sample holds some 2,000,000 clones; over 85% are singletons and the top ten take 0.13%. Sequenced material: naive CD4+ T cells sorted from blood. Source of these receptors: a man between 18 and 35 years old in good health. Each CDR3 is given without its conserved first and last residue. Fields, in order: J gene, V gene, clone size, CDR3 protein. Clone size is stated in some rows and not others, as once, few, many or a class when expanded.

J: TRBJ2-1; V: TRBV6-1; size: .; CDR3: ASSEVWGSPSYNEQF
J: TRBJ1-4; V: TRBV6-5; size: once; CDR3: ASRGSAGEKLF
J: TRBJ2-1; V: TRBV5-6; size: once; CDR3: ASSFLGRF
J: TRBJ2-5; V: TRBV7-2; size: .; CDR3: ASRPGGAGTQY
J: TRBJ2-2; V: TRBV7-2; size: .; CDR3: ASSLVHLLAGTGELF
J: TRBJ2-7; V: TRBV6-5; size: .; CDR3: ASSYSGGQAYEQY
J: TRBJ1-2; V: TRBV7-9; size: .; CDR3: ASSLGPGNYGYT
J: TRBJ1-4; V: TRBV10-3; size: .; CDR3: AISAGGADEKLF
J: TRBJ2-7; V: TRBV27; size: .; CDR3: ASSLRPLSGGGDSYEQY
J: TRBJ2-7; V: TRBV5-1; size: .; CDR3: ASSLGTGAPYEQY
J: TRBJ2-3; V: TRBV25-1; size: .; CDR3: ASSEFGQGIPETDTQY
J: TRBJ1-5; V: TRBV19; size: .; CDR3: ASSTGTGGYQPQH
J: TRBJ1-1; V: TRBV2; size: .; CDR3: ASKEEMNTEAF
J: TRBJ1-4; V: TRBV19; size: many; CDR3: ASSIHGNEKLF
J: TRBJ2-1; V: TRBV7-9; size: .; CDR3: ASSLGTGTSAYNEQF
J: TRBJ2-2; V: TRBV5-6; size: .; CDR3: ASSFGGVVYGELF
J: TRBJ2-1; V: TRBV7-2; size: once; CDR3: ASSLARFGGVGYNEQF
J: TRBJ1-6; V: TRBV11-2; size: .; CDR3: ASKTPGRKNSPLH
J: TRBJ1-3; V: TRBV7-9; size: .; CDR3: ASSPVFYTIY
J: TRBJ1-5; V: TRBV28; size: .; CDR3: ASRGRGNIVDQPQH
J: TRBJ2-7; V: TRBV30; size: .; CDR3: AWTRVHEQY
J: TRBJ2-1; V: TRBV7-2; size: .; CDR3: ASSLVRQAGYNEQF
J: TRBJ1-6; V: TRBV9; size: .; CDR3: ASSLRQGAYSPLH
J: TRBJ2-5; V: TRBV5-8; size: .; CDR3: ASSPGHLYQETQY
J: TRBJ1-4; V: TRBV6-1; size: .; CDR3: ASRKGGLTNEKLF
J: TRBJ2-7; V: TRBV5-4; size: .; CDR3: ASSPPQRAPYEQY
J: TRBJ2-7; V: TRBV6-5; size: .; CDR3: ASKNSGTGYYEQY
J: TRBJ2-5; V: TRBV9; size: .; CDR3: ASSPGLAGEETQY
J: TRBJ2-7; V: TRBV19; size: .; CDR3: ASRAFEGLAYEQY
J: TRBJ1-2; V: TRBV7-2; size: .; CDR3: ASSLKQGGLGYGYT
J: TRBJ1-2; V: TRBV28; size: .; CDR3: ASSLPLY
J: TRBJ2-5; V: TRBV7-9; size: .; CDR3: ASFRWGGGGETQY
J: TRBJ1-4; V: TRBV9; size: .; CDR3: ASSPEGRGSEKLF
J: TRBJ2-5; V: TRBV5-4; size: once; CDR3: ASSLERNEETQY
J: TRBJ2-3; V: TRBV4-2; size: .; CDR3: ASSQDPPLGTDTQY
J: TRBJ2-5; V: TRBV5-4; size: .; CDR3: ASSIQETQY
J: TRBJ1-5; V: TRBV15; size: .; CDR3: ATSRGKRDSNQPQH
J: TRBJ2-6; V: TRBV5-1; size: .; CDR3: ASSPTGLFSGANVLT
J: TRBJ2-3; V: TRBV9; size: few; CDR3: ASSVAGVGDTQY
J: TRBJ1-2; V: TRBV6-5; size: .; CDR3: ASSSQDGINYGYT
J: TRBJ2-1; V: TRBV6-1; size: .; CDR3: ASRIAGWVNEQF
J: TRBJ1-2; V: TRBV11-3; size: .; CDR3: ASSSNYRGIYGYT
J: TRBJ1-4; V: TRBV5-4; size: .; CDR3: ASSSTGGSNEKLF
J: TRBJ1-4; V: TRBV29-1; size: .; CDR3: SPGQGIYLNEKLF
J: TRBJ2-5; V: TRBV5-1; size: .; CDR3: ASSLTLASGGRGETQY
J: TRBJ1-2; V: TRBV30; size: once; CDR3: AWSVQVGGYGYT